The clone carrying this T cell receptor (beta chain) was seen repeatedly, ten times or more. Its specificity is unknown. The sample belongs to a study of T-cell reconstitution after alpha-beta-depleted transplantation in children. Study-wide points: About two months after transplant, alpha-beta T cells reportedly came from several hundred expanded graft clones. Surviving recipient T cells and thymic progenitors accounted for the high day-60 TCRbeta diversity observed in some patients. By one year post-transplant, T-cell counts and diversity largely arose from T cells that were newly produced.

Trimming cost V 0 bases and J 7 bases; bases outside gene matches: 6. The CDR3 covers 15 residues. The V gene's germline CDR1 is LGHNA and CDR2 YNFKEQ. Unique molecular identifiers were built into the TCRbeta library. TCRdb re-derived calls from the PCR reads in MiXCR, one entry per CDR3 protein. The data show roughly 250,000 distinct CDR3 sequences, 7.5% to 9.5% seen once. Sample: PBMCs, mostly from graft donor cells, taken 180 days after TCRalphabeta/CD19-depleted stem cell transplant. The clonotype was recovered from a male patient aged 10-17 years who had a stem cell transplant for acute lymphoblastic leukemia, so the T cells may come from the graft donor. The V call is TRBV4-2, the J call TRBJ2-5; 9 positions match TRBD2. The DNA for the CDR3 is TGTGCCAGCAGCCAAGAAGGTAGCGGGGGCTTGACCCAGTACTTC. It translates to CASSQEGSGGLTQYF.